The rows below give T cell receptor beta chains drawn from one sample of a study of OX40 agonist ivuxolimab in advanced cancers. Here immunoSEQ multiplex PCR was the method, and the copy in TCRdb shows in-frame clones only, minus some. The table records 30,000 to 45,000 clones, more than 60% of them present only once. The sequencing here drew on CD4+ or CD8+ T cells sorted from blood, taken in a trial of the OX40 agonist ivuxolimab. The receptor set was obtained from an adult with an advanced solid tumor such as melanoma, head and neck, liver or kidney cancer. Each CDR3 is given without its conserved first and last residue. Fields, in order: D gene, J gene, V gene, CDR3 protein. D genes are given only for firm matches.

>.|TRBJ2-3|TRBV18
ASSQQGDTQY
>TRBD1|TRBJ1-5|TRBV28
ASRQGGHQPQH
>.|TRBJ1-5|TRBV5-5
ASSLVYSNQPQH
>.|TRBJ2-1|TRBV27
ASSLWGGAGYEQF
>TRBD1|TRBJ1-1|TRBV7-9
ASSPSSPGQGTNTEAF
>.|TRBJ1-4|TRBV5-8
ASSLGLGDEKLF
>.|TRBJ2-1|TRBV27
ASSLLGGLSYNEQF
>.|TRBJ2-6|TRBV21-1
ASSSSGANVLT
>TRBD2|TRBJ2-3|TRBV7-6
ASSSAHGASGGTDTQY
>TRBD2|.|TRBV28
ASSLAGGRSYEQY
>.|TRBJ1-2|TRBV7-9
ASSLPGLGASYT
>.|TRBJ2-7|TRBV29-1
SVTPTGRNYEQY
>.|TRBJ1-2|TRBV30
AWTYSRRSYGYT
>TRBD2|TRBJ2-3|TRBV5-4
ASSWTVGLARDTDTQY
>.|TRBJ1-1|TRBV6-5
ASRRTTNTEAF
>.|TRBJ2-7|TRBV5-6
ASRQTGFSYEQY
>TRBD2|TRBJ2-5|TRBV7-2
ASSLVSLAGIQETQY
>.|TRBJ2-7|TRBV5-1
ASSREGGGGYEQY
>.|TRBJ2-1|TRBV5-4
ASSPTGGAPYNEQF
>.|TRBJ2-7|TRBV19
ASSVDGTYHYEQY
>.|TRBJ1-5|TRBV27
ASSLTGTYGFVGQPQH
>.|TRBJ1-1|TRBV5-1
ASSFQGGSTEAF
>.|TRBJ1-2|TRBV15
ATQIGRQNGYT
>.|TRBJ1-6|TRBV10-3
AIKHLNNSPLH
>TRBD2|TRBJ2-5|TRBV14
ASSQGIQRGYQETQY
>TRBD1|TRBJ2-2|TRBV27
ASSPSWTGNTGELF
>.|TRBJ2-2|TRBV7-7
ASSPRGGGEYTGELF
>.|TRBJ1-2|TRBV28
ATAQGLQRNGYT
>.|TRBJ1-3|TRBV6-1
ASSETHSGNTIY
>.|TRBJ1-1|TRBV30
AWSVGGEAF
>.|TRBJ2-3|TRBV5-1
ASSRGDFTDTQY
>TRBD2|TRBJ2-3|TRBV6-5
ASSYSPTGGRDTQY
>TRBD1|.|TRBV27
ASSTTRQGTYEQY
>.|TRBJ2-2|TRBV5-4
ASSLGELGDTGELF
>.|TRBJ1-5|TRBV6-1
ASSEGQASGPQH
>.|TRBJ1-2|TRBV10-3
AISEGNYGYT
>.|TRBJ1-2|TRBV2
AGNRGPYGYT
>TRBD2|TRBJ2-7|TRBV10-2
AIRGGPYEQY
>TRBD1|TRBJ1-6|TRBV28
ASSGRDRGFWALH
>.|TRBJ2-3|TRBV7-9
ASSDRQFEFADTQY
>.|TRBJ1-6|TRBV2
ASSAGGLLH
>.|TRBJ2-7|TRBV5-1
ASSFGGRTDEQY
>TRBD1|TRBJ2-7|TRBV6-5
ASSYRTGRVYEQY
>.|TRBJ1-1|TRBV5-4
ASSFVAGTEAF
>TRBD1|TRBJ1-1|TRBV5-1
ASSPLPGQGGEAF
>TRBD1|TRBJ1-2|TRBV11-2
ASSLNPGQALYGYT
>TRBD2|TRBJ2-3|TRBV29-1
SAGRLSGVADTQY
>.|TRBJ2-1|TRBV9
ASSVGSTGSYNEQF
>TRBD1|TRBJ2-7|TRBV27
ASSLSGQGSYEQY
>TRBD1|TRBJ1-1|TRBV10-3
AISTFGTGTTEAF
>.|TRBJ2-5|TRBV30
AGRDWGAKVAQY
>.|TRBJ1-6|TRBV6-5
ASSSNRASYSPLH
>.|TRBJ1-2|TRBV10-1
ASREGYGYT